The present T cell receptor (beta chain) was sequenced within a study of human T cells and chemical hapten exposure. Turning to the study itself: Scalp application of diphenylcyclopropenone was performed weekly in patients across the entire roughly 23-week study. Slight volume differences across pooled libraries mainly accounted for varying per-sample TCR yields. Whole-study results and caveats: No shift was seen in TCRs above 1 in 1000 frequency with DPC sensitization.

In this sample, this clonotype turned up many times. Its antigen is undetermined. The time point was: patch test 1, 2 weeks after DPC sensitization. Treatment noted: therapeutic diphenylcyclopropenone sensitization with weekly scalp DPC. TCRdb reanalysed the RACE reads using MiXCR and keeps one entry per CDR3 protein. The sample records approximately 80,000 distinct CDR3 sequences, approximately 12% being singletons. CDR3 size: 15 residues. V was cut by 0 bases and J by 9 bases, with 12 bases left in between. Germline assignment: CDR1 MNHNY and CDR2 SVGAGI (reference sequence). The input for sequencing was whole blood, taken in connection with sensitization to the hapten diphenylcyclopropenone (DPC). The J gene is TRBJ1-6, the V gene TRBV6-6, with D unresolved. The receptor was isolated from a woman in her forties or fifties with alopecia areata. Some clones in this sample may be carry-over from other donors' samples. CDR3 amino acids: CASSYSGEAGSPLHF. The CDR3 DNA reads as TGTGCCAGCAGTTACTCTGGGGAGGCAGGTTCACCCCTCCACTTT.